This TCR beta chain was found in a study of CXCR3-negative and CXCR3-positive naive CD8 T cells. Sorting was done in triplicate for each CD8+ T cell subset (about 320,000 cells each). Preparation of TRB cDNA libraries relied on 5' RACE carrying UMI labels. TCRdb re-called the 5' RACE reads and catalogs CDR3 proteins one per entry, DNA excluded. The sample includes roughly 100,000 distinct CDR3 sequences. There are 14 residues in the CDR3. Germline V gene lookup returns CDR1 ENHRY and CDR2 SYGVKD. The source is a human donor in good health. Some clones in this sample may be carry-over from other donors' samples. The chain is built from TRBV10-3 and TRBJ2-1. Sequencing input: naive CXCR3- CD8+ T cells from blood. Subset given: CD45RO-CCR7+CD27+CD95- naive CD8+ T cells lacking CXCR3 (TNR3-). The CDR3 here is CAISVERIYNEQFF.